This entry features one T cell receptor beta chain sequence. Per the germline V gene, CDR1 is SGDLS and CDR2 is YYNGEE. The CDR3 loop spans 14 amino acids. Trimming removed 0 bases from V and 5 bases from J, with 11 bases in between. Libraries were prepared by immunoSEQ multiplex PCR; TCRdb keeps only in-frame clonotypes and omits some of them. The table lists tens of thousands of clones, 93% of them singletons. This entry belongs to a study of T cell changes during pregnancy in multiple sclerosis. This specimen was CD8+ T cells from peripheral blood mononuclear cells, taken in the second trimester of pregnancy. This receptor was taken from a female donor with multiple sclerosis, enrolled in a pregnancy study. The V and J genes are TRBV9 and TRBJ2-5, with TRBD2 as a possible D gene (6 bases). The CDR3 loop is CASSVDTEGETQYF. The CDR3 bases are TGTGCCAGCAGCGTAGACACGGAGGGGGAGACCCAGTACTTC.